Listed below are T cell receptor beta chains from one sample, sequenced in a study of beta chain features in type 1 diabetes. TCRdb keeps only in-frame clones here, not all; method: immunoSEQ multiplex PCR. The sample includes about 660,000 clones, more than 13% of them seen just once. The sequenced sample consisted of naive CD4+ T cells from blood. The source of these receptors is a man aged 18 to 30 with type 1 diabetes. Each CDR3 is given with its conserved first and last residue. A D gene is named only where the DNA matches it firmly. Some rows mark clone size as missing; the rest say once, few, many or name a class of expanded clone.

TRBV20-1	NA	NA	TRBJ2-7	CSASQEQYF	TGCAGTGCGTCCCAGGAGCAGTACTTC
TRBV30	NA	NA	TRBJ2-3	CAWTTTGSHTQYF	TGTGCCTGGACCACCACGGGCTCACATACGCAGTATTTT
TRBV5-4	NA	few	TRBJ2-3	CASSLSGVEGTDTQYF	TGTGCCAGCAGCTTGAGTGGGGTAGAGGGCACAGATACGCAGTATTTT
TRBV30	TRBD1	NA	TRBJ2-3	CAYRTGGKADTQYF	TGTGCCTACAGGACAGGGGGAAAGGCAGATACGCAGTATTTT
TRBV4-2	TRBD1	few	TRBJ2-3	CASSRLGQGRSDTQYF	TGTGCCAGCAGCCGGTTAGGACAGGGGAGGTCAGATACGCAGTATTTT
TRBV4-3	NA	few	TRBJ2-7	CASSQEPGSYEQYF	TGCGCCAGCAGCCAAGAGCCAGGTTCCTACGAGCAGTACTTC
TRBV4-3	TRBD2	few	TRBJ2-3	CASSQAASGTPTDTQYF	TGCGCCAGCAGCCAAGCGGCTAGCGGGACTCCCACAGATACGCAGTATTTT
TRBV5-4	NA	once	TRBJ2-7	CASSPPGEPQNEQYF	TGTGCCAGCAGCCCGCCTGGAGAACCGCAAAACGAGCAGTACTTC
TRBV30	NA	few	TRBJ2-3	CAWNPTGADTQYF	TGTGCCTGGAACCCAACGGGGGCAGATACGCAGTATTTT
TRBV30	NA	few	TRBJ2-4	CAWSVAYASGKNIQYF	TGTGCCTGGAGTGTAGCCTACGCCTCAGGCAAAAACATTCAGTACTTC
TRBV7-3	NA	NA	TRBJ2-3	CASSLLGADTQYF	TGTGCCAGCAGCTTACTAGGGGCGGATACGCAGTATTTT
TRBV30	NA	few	TRBJ1-5	CAWSTDSNQPQHF	TGTGCCTGGAGTACGGACAGCAATCAGCCCCAGCATTTT
TRBV12-5	NA	few	TRBJ2-1	CASGQGWEQFF	TGTGCTAGTGGTCAGGGGTGGGAGCAGTTCTTC
TRBV9	NA	few	TRBJ1-3	CASSPRVSGGSYGNTIYF	TGTGCCAGCAGCCCCCGTGTTTCGGGGGGTTCTTATGGAAACACCATATATTTT
TRBV9	NA	few	TRBJ2-3	CASSVEGKLADTQYF	TGTGCCAGCAGCGTAGAAGGGAAGTTGGCAGATACGCAGTATTTT
TRBV7-9	NA	NA	TRBJ1-4	CASSFEGFTNEKLFF	TGTGCCAGCAGCTTTGAGGGATTCACTAATGAAAAACTGTTTTTT